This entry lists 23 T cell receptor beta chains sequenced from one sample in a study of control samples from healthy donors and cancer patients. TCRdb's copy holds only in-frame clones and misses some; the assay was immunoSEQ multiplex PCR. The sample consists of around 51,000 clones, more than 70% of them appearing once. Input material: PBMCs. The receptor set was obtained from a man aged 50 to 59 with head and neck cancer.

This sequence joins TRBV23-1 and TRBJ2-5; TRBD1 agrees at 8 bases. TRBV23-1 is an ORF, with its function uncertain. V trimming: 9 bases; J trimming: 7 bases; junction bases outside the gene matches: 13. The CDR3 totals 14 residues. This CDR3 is CARCPDRVIATQYF. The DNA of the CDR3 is TGCGCCAGATGCCCGGACAGGGTCATTGCGACCCAGTACTTC.

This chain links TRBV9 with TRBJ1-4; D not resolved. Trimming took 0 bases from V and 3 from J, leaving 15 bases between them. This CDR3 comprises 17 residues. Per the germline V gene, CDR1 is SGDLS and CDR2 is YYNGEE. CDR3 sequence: CASSVGLSPEANEKLFF. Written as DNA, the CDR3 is TGTGCCAGCAGCGTAGGGCTCAGCCCAGAGGCTAATGAAAAACTGTTTTTT.

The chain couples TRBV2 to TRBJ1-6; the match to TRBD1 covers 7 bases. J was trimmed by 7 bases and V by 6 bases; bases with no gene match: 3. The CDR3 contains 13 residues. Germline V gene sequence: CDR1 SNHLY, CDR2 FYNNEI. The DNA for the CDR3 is TGTGCCAGCAGAATCAGGGGGAATTCACCCCTCCACTTT. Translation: CASRIRGNSPLHF.

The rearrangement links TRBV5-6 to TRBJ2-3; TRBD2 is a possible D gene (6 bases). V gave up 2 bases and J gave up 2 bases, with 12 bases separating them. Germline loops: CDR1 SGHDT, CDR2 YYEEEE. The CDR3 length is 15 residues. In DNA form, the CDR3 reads TGTGCCAGCAGCTTCCGGGACTTCTACACAGATACGCAGTATTTT. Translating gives CASSFRDFYTDTQYF.

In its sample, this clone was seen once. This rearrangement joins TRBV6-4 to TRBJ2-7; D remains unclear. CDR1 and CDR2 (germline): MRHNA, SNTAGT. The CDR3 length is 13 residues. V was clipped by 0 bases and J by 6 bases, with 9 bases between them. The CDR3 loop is CASSDSIFGEQYF. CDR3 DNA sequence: TGTGCCAGCAGTGACTCGATTTTTGGCGAGCAGTACTTC.

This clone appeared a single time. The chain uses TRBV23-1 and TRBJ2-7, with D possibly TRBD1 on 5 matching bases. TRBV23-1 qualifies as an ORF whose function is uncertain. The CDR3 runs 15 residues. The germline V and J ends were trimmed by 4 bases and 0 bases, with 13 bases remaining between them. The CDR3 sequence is CASSLRTPSSYEQYF. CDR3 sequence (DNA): TGCGCCAGCAGTCTGAGGACACCGAGCTCCTACGAGCAGTACTTC.

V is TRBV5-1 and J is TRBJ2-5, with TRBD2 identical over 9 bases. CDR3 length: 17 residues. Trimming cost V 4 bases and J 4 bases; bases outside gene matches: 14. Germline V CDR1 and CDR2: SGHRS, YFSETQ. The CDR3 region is CASSPGRTSALGETQYF. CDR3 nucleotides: TGCGCCAGCAGCCCCGGTCGGACTAGCGCCTTGGGAGAGACCCAGTACTTC. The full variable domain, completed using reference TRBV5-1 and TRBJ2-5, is KAGVTQTPRYLIKTRGQQVTLSCSPISGHRSVSWYQQTPGQGLQFLFEYFSETQRNKGNFPGRFSGRQFSNSRSEMNVSTLELGDSALYLCASSPGRTSALGETQYFGPGTRLLVL.

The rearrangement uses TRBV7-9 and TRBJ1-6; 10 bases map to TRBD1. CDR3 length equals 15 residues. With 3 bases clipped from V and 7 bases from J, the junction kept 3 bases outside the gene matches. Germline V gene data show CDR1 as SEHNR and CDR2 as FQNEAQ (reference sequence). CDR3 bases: TGTGCCAGCAGCTTCGCGGGACAGGGGAATTCACCCCTCCACTTT. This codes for CASSFAGQGNSPLHF.

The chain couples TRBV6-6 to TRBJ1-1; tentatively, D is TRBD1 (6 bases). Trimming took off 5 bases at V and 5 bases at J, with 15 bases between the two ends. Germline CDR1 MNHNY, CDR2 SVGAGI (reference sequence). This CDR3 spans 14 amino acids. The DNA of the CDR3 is TGTGCCAGCAGTAGAACAGGGTATCAGACTGAAGCTTTCTTT. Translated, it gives CASSRTGYQTEAFF.

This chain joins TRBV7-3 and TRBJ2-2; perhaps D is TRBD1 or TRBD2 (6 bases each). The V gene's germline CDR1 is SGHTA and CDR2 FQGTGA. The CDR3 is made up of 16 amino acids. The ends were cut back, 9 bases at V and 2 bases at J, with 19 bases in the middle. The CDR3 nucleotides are TGTGCCAGTCAAGGGCCGGGGGCCTCAAACACCGGGGAGCTGTTTTTT. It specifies CASQGPGASNTGELFF. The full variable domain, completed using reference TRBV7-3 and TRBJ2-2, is GAGVSQTPSNKVTEKGKYVELRCDPISGHTALYWYRQSLGQGPEFLIYFQGTGAADDSGLPNDRFFAVRPEGSVSTLKIQRTERGDSAVYLCASQGPGASNTGELFFGEGSRLTVL.

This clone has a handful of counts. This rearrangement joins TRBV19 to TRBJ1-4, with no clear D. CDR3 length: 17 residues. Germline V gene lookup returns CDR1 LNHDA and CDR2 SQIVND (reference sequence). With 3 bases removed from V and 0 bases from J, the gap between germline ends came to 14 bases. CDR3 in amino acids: CASSIIRLGATNEKLFF. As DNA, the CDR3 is TGTGCCAGTAGTATTATAAGGCTCGGGGCAACTAATGAAAAACTGTTTTTT.

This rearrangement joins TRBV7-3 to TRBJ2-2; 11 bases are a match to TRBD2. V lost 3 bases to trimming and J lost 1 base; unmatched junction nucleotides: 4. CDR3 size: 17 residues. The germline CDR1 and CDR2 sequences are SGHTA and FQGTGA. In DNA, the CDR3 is TGTGCCAGCAGCTTTGGAGGACTAGCGGGGAACACCGGGGAGCTGTTTTTT. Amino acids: CASSFGGLAGNTGELFF.

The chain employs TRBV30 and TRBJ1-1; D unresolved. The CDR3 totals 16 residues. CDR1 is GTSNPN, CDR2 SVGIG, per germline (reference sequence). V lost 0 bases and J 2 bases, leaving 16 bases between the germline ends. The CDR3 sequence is CAWSVRSMAANTEAFF. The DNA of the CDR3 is TGTGCCTGGAGTGTACGGAGTATGGCCGCAAACACTGAAGCTTTCTTT. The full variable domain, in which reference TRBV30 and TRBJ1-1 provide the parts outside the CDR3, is SQTIHQWPATLVQPVGSPLSLECTVEGTSNPNLYWYRQAAGRGLQLLFYSVGIGQISSEVPQNLSASRPQDRQFILSSKKLLLSDSGFYLCAWSVRSMAANTEAFFGQGTRLTVV.

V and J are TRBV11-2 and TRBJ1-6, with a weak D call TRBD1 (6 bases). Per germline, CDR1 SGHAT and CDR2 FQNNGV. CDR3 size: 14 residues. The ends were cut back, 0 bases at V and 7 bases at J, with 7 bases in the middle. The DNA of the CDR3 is TGTGCCAGCAGCTTAGAGGGGGCCAATTCACCCCTCCACTTT. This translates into CASSLEGANSPLHF.

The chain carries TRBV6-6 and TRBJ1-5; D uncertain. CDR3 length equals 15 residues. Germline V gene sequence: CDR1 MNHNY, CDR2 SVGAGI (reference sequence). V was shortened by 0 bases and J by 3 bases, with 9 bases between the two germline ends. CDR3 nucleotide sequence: TGTGCCAGCAGTTACTCGTACGGAGACAATCAGCCCCAGCATTTT. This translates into CASSYSYGDNQPQHF.

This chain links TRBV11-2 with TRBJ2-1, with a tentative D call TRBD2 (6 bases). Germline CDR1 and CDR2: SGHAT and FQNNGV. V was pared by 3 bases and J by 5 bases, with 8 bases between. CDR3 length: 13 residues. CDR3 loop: CASSFGGNNEQFF. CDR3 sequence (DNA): TGTGCCAGCAGCTTCGGCGGGAACAATGAGCAGTTCTTC.

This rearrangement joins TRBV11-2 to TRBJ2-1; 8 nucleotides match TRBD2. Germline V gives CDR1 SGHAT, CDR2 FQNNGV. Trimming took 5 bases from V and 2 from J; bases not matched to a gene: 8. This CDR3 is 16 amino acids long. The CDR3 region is CASSPTGRDPYNEQFF. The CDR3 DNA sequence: TGTGCCAGCAGCCCCACCGGGAGGGACCCCTACAATGAGCAGTTCTTC.

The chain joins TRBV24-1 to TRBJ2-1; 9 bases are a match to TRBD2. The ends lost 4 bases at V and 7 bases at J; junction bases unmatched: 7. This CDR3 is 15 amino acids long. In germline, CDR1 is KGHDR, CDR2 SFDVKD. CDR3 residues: CATSEGGRGTNEQFF. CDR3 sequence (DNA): TGTGCCACCAGTGAGGGCGGGAGGGGTACGAATGAGCAGTTCTTC.

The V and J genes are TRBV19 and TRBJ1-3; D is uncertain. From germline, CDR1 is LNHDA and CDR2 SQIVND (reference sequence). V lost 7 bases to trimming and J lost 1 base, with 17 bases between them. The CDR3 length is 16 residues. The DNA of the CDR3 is TGTGCCAGTACCTTCCATTCGGGTAGTTCTGGAAACACCATATATTTT. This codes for CASTFHSGSSGNTIYF.

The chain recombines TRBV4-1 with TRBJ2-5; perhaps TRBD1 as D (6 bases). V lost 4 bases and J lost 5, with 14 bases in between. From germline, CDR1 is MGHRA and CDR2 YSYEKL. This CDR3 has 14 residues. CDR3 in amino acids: CASSRQAGEETQYF. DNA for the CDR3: TGCGCCAGCAGCCGACAGGCGGGCGAGGAGACCCAGTACTTC.

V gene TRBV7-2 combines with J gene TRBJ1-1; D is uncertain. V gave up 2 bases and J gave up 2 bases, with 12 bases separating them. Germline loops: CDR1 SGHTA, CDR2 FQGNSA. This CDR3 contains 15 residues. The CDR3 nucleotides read TGTGCCAGCAGCTTACATCGGTATCGTAACACTGAAGCTTTCTTT. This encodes CASSLHRYRNTEAFF.

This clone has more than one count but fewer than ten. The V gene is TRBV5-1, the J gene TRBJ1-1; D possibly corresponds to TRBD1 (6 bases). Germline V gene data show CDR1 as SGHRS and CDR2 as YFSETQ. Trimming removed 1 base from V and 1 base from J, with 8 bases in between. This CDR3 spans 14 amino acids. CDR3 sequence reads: CASSLLQGNTEAFF. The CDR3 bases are TGCGCCAGCAGCTTGTTACAGGGGAACACTGAAGCTTTCTTT.

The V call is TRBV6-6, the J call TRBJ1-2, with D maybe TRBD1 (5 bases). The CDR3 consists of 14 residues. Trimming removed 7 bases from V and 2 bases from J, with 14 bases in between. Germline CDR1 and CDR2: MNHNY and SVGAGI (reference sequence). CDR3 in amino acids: CASKTTDTNYGYTF. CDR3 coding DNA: TGTGCCAGCAAAACGACAGACACCAACTATGGCTACACCTTC.